The 32 T cell receptor beta chains presented below share a single source sample, sequenced in a study of vaccination effects on CD4 cells after COVID-19. Their target antigens are unknown. Some clones are missing from TCRdb's copy, which holds only in-frame ones; the method was immunoSEQ multiplex PCR. The sample includes approximately 29,000 clones, roughly 80% of them seen just once. Viral peptide pools were used in the ViraFEST assay to expand antigen-specific CD4+ T cells, and sequencing came afterward. Upon completion of under eleven days in culture, CD4+ T cells were isolated. Participants each got two BNT162b2 or mRNA-1273 vaccine doses. The source was CD4+ T cells from PBMCs cultured with HCoV-NL63 spike peptides, collected after COVID-19 vaccination. Receptors were obtained from a human donor who received a COVID-19 vaccine.

The CDR3 protein is CASSLSASSYNSPLHF. The CDR3 bases are TGTGCCAGCAGCTTATCTGCGAGCTCCTATAATTCACCCCTCCACTTT. The V gene is TRBV7-4, the J gene TRBJ1-6; no clear D gene. From germline, CDR1 is SGHVT and CDR2 SQSDAQ. CDR3 length: 16 residues. The V and J ends lost 2 bases and 0 bases respectively, with 8 bases between them.

The chain couples TRBV11-3 to TRBJ2-1; D call uncertain. The germline CDR1 and CDR2 sequences are SGHNT and YENEEA. V was trimmed by 3 bases and J by 8 bases, leaving 17 bases between them. The CDR3 covers 15 residues. In DNA form, the CDR3 reads TGTGCCAGCAGCTTTTCTTTGGCCTCCATCCATGAGCAGTTCTTC. Translation: CASSFSLASIHEQFF.

The gene calls are TRBV5-1 and TRBJ2-3; 7 bases map to TRBD2. V gave up 2 bases and J gave up 1 base; unmatched junction bases: 7. CDR3 length: 16 amino acids. CDR1 SGHRS and CDR2 YFSETQ come from the germline V gene. CDR3 in DNA: TGCGCCAGCAGCTTCGAGGCTAGCGGAGGCACAGATACGCAGTATTTT. As protein: CASSFEASGGTDTQYF. The variable domain in full, completed from reference TRBV5-1 and TRBJ2-3, reads KAGVTQTPRYLIKTRGQQVTLSCSPISGHRSVSWYQQTPGQGLQFLFEYFSETQRNKGNFPGRFSGRQFSNSRSEMNVSTLELGDSALYLCASSFEASGGTDTQYFGPGTRLTVL.

CDR3 region: CASSPGSSDQETQYF. The CDR3 region has the DNA TGTGCCAGCAGTCCGGGAAGTTCAGACCAAGAGACCCAGTACTTC. The V gene is TRBV3-1 (or the pseudogene TRBV3-2), the J gene TRBJ2-5, with D perhaps TRBD2 (5 bases). The V and J ends lost 6 bases and 0 bases respectively, with 14 bases between them. CDR1 is LGHDT and CDR2 is YNNKEL in the germline V gene (reference sequence). The CDR3 contains 15 residues.

The genes are TRBV4-1 and TRBJ2-1; possible D gene TRBD1, 5 bases. V was shortened by 2 bases and J by 2 bases, with 13 bases between the two germline ends. The CDR3 extends over 16 amino acids. Germline V gives CDR1 MGHRA, CDR2 YSYEKL. In DNA form, the CDR3 reads TGCGCCAGCAGCCAATTAACAGGTAATCCCTACAATGAGCAGTTCTTC. Its translation is CASSQLTGNPYNEQFF.

This CDR3 reads CASSPDRGGNTIYF. In nucleotides, the CDR3 is TGTGCCAGCAGCCCGGACAGGGGTGGAAACACCATATATTTT. The chain employs TRBV7-8 and TRBJ1-3, with 9 nucleotides matching TRBD1. The V segment lost 5 bases and the J segment 3 bases; nucleotides outside the gene matches: 2. There are 14 residues in the CDR3. Looked up from germline, CDR1 is SGHVS and CDR2 is FQNEAQ.

The V gene is TRBV5-1, the J gene TRBJ1-1; the match to TRBD1 covers 7 bases. Germline V gene sequence: CDR1 SGHRS, CDR2 YFSETQ. CDR3 length equals 13 residues. The V and J ends lost 4 bases and 0 bases, in that order; junction bases with no gene match: 0. CDR3 residues: CASSGTVNTEAFF. In nucleotides, the CDR3 is TGCGCCAGCAGCGGGACAGTGAACACTGAAGCTTTCTTT.

This chain uses TRBV2 with TRBJ2-5, with 7 positions matching TRBD2. The CDR3 loop spans 15 amino acids. Trimming at V came to 8 bases and at J to 5 bases, leaving 14 bases not matched to a gene. Germline V gene sequence: CDR1 SNHLY, CDR2 FYNNEI. Written as DNA, the CDR3 is TGTGCCAGCTCAGACCGGGCGGGGAGGGGTGAGACCCAGTACTTC. This gives the protein CASSDRAGRGETQYF.

CDR3: CASSSGTSGVTDTQYF. The CDR3 DNA sequence: TGCGCCAGCAGCTCCGGGACTAGCGGGGTCACAGATACGCAGTATTTT. The chain combines TRBV5-1 with TRBJ2-3; TRBD2 aligns across 13 bases. The CDR3 loop spans 16 amino acids. Losses at the gene ends were 3 bases for V and 2 bases for J; bases not matched to a gene: 3. The germline CDR1 and CDR2 sequences are SGHRS and YFSETQ.

V gene TRBV6-5 combines with J gene TRBJ2-3; weak D call: TRBD1 (6 bases). The CDR3 has 14 residues. Germline CDR1 and CDR2: MNHEY and SVGAGI. V gave up 6 bases and J gave up 1 base, with 11 bases separating them. The CDR3 reads CASSWAGGTDTQYF. The CDR3 region has the DNA TGTGCCAGCAGCTGGGCAGGGGGCACAGATACGCAGTATTTT.

The chain is built from TRBV6-1 and TRBJ2-5, with 10 bases lining up with TRBD2. This CDR3 contains 16 residues. V lost 2 bases and J lost 4; bases outside the gene matches: 7. CDR1 and CDR2 from the germline V gene are MNHNS and SASEGT. The CDR3 spells CASSELGLAGVETQYF. Here the CDR3 DNA reads TGTGCCAGCAGTGAATTGGGGCTAGCGGGAGTAGAGACCCAGTACTTC.

The V call is TRBV11-2, the J call TRBJ2-7; 9 nucleotides match TRBD2. The CDR3 contains 15 residues. The trim removed 2 bases at V and 5 bases at J, leaving 7 bases unmatched. Germline lookup yields CDR1 SGHAT and CDR2 FQNNGV. The chain's CDR3 is CASSLSSGGINEQYF. CDR3 nucleotide sequence: TGTGCCAGCAGCTTAAGTAGCGGGGGAATCAACGAGCAGTACTTC.

By share, this clone counts as medium-sized. Other DNA sequences from this sample encode an identical CDR3 as well. V and J are TRBV10-3 and TRBJ1-1; 7 bases are shared with TRBD1. Germline values: CDR1 ENHRY, CDR2 SYGVKD. CDR3 size: 15 residues. V dropped 0 bases and J dropped 0; count of bases not matched to a gene: 1. The CDR3 DNA follows: TGTGCCATCAGTGAGTCCGGGACAGTGAACACTGAAGCTTTCTTT. Translation gives CAISESGTVNTEAFF.

In its sample, this clone was seen a few times. DNA of the CDR3: TGTGCCAGCAGTGAAGGGGATTTTACAGGGAGCACTGAAGCTTTCTTT. Translated, it gives CASSEGDFTGSTEAFF. The rearrangement joins TRBV6-1 to TRBJ1-1; D possibly corresponds to TRBD1 (6 bases). The germline V gene encodes CDR1 MNHNS and CDR2 SASEGT. The length of the CDR3 is 16 residues. Deletions cut 1 base from V and 4 bases from J, with 16 bases between.

The CDR3 here is CATSRDRGFETQYF. CDR3 nucleotides: TGTGCCACCAGCAGGGACAGGGGTTTTGAGACCCAGTACTTC. The chain recombines TRBV15 with TRBJ2-5, with 9 bases fitting TRBD1. With 3 bases clipped from V and 5 bases from J, the junction kept 4 bases outside the gene matches. CDR1 and CDR2 from the germline V gene are LNHNV and YYDKDF (reference sequence). The CDR3 consists of 14 residues.

This CDR3 reads CASSRDGTSGYEQYF. The DNA for the CDR3 is TGTGCCAGCAGTCGCGACGGGACTAGCGGGTACGAGCAGTACTTC. This sequence joins TRBV5-4 and TRBJ2-7, with 12 positions matching TRBD2. The CDR3 is 15 amino acids. Germline V CDR1 and CDR2: SGHNT, YYREEE (reference sequence). V gave up 5 bases and J gave up 4 bases; unmatched junction bases: 7.

The chain has TRBV25-1 and TRBJ2-5, with D tentatively TRBD2 (7 bases). The CDR3 runs to 16 residues. Germline V gives CDR1 MGHDK, CDR2 SYGVNS. V was cut by 3 bases and J by 0 bases, with 14 bases left in between. CDR3: CASSEGRGGYQETQYF. CDR3 coding DNA: TGTGCCAGCAGTGAGGGCAGGGGAGGGTACCAAGAGACCCAGTACTTC.

The chain has TRBV25-1 and TRBJ2-2; possible D gene TRBD2, 5 bases. Per germline, CDR1 MGHDK and CDR2 SYGVNS. Trimming cost V 3 bases and J 7 bases, with 12 bases left between them. The CDR3 has 14 residues. CDR3 region: CASSDYTADGELFF. CDR3 in DNA: TGTGCCAGCAGTGACTACACAGCGGACGGGGAGCTGTTTTTT.

The chain joins TRBV5-1 to TRBJ2-5, with 9 bases that match TRBD1. CDR1 is SGHRS and CDR2 is YFSETQ in the germline V gene. V was clipped by 4 bases and J by 2 bases; unmatched bases: 6. The CDR3 extends over 15 amino acids. CDR3 coding DNA: TGCGCCAGCAGCCAGGACAGGGGTTCTCAAGAGACCCAGTACTTC. This gives the protein CASSQDRGSQETQYF.

This clone was recorded a few times. CDR3 coding DNA: TGCGCCAGCAGCCAAGTTCTCGCGCGAGACAACACCTACGAGCAGTACTTC. This translates into CASSQVLARDNTYEQYF. The V call is TRBV4-1, the J call TRBJ2-7; D uncertain. Germline values: CDR1 MGHRA, CDR2 YSYEKL. V was shortened by 1 base and J by 2 bases, with 18 bases between the two germline ends. The CDR3 is 17 amino acids.

The chain has TRBV6-1 and TRBJ1-2; 7 bases fit TRBD1. V was pared by 1 base and J by 4 bases, with 12 bases of the junction left unmatched. Germline V gene lookup returns CDR1 MNHNS and CDR2 SASEGT. CDR3 size: 17 residues. The CDR3 nucleotides read TGTGCCAGCAGTGAAGTGGGCGGACAGGAACGGGGCTATGGCTACACCTTC. It specifies CASSEVGGQERGYGYTF.

V gene TRBV11-2 combines with J gene TRBJ2-1; D is unresolved. Trimming left V 3 bases short and J 2 bases short, with 11 bases between. This CDR3 contains 15 residues. Germline V gene lookup returns CDR1 SGHAT and CDR2 FQNNGV. CDR3: CASSLVPTPYNEQFF. The CDR3 region has the DNA TGTGCCAGCAGCTTGGTACCTACCCCCTACAATGAGCAGTTCTTC. Full variable domain (missing parts from reference TRBV11-2 and TRBJ2-1): EAGVAQSPRYKIIEKRQSVAFWCNPISGHATLYWYQQILGQGPKLLIQFQNNGVVDDSQLPKDRFSAERLKGVDSTLKIQPAKLEDSAVYLCASSLVPTPYNEQFFGPGTRLTVL.

The chain has TRBV5-5 and TRBJ2-3, with TRBD2 matching over 9 bases. Trimming at V came to 1 base and at J to 4 bases, leaving 7 bases not matched to a gene. The CDR3 loop spans 16 amino acids. CDR1 and CDR2 from the germline V gene are SGHKS and YYEKEE (reference sequence). CDR3: CASSLRAGGFADTQYF. The CDR3 DNA follows: TGTGCCAGCAGCTTGCGGGCGGGAGGGTTCGCAGATACGCAGTATTTT.

For the CDR3, the DNA is TGTGCCAGCACCGGACAGGGAGTAACTGAAGCTTTCTTT. Residues: CASTGQGVTEAFF. V and J are TRBV7-9 and TRBJ1-1, with 8 positions matching TRBD1. The ends lost 7 bases at V and 5 bases at J; junction bases unmatched: 6. The length of the CDR3 is 13 residues. Germline V gives CDR1 SEHNR, CDR2 FQNEAQ (reference sequence).

This chain uses TRBV25-1 with TRBJ1-6; D is uncertain. The CDR3 runs to 16 residues. Trimming stripped 4 bases from V and 6 bases from J, with 16 bases between. The V gene's germline CDR1 is MGHDK and CDR2 SYGVNS. DNA for the CDR3: TGTGCCAGCAGTGTCGACCGGGGATTAGGTAATTCACCCCTCCACTTT. It encodes CASSVDRGLGNSPLHF.

This sequence joins TRBV5-1 and TRBJ1-2, with D perhaps matching TRBD1 (5 bases). V lost 2 bases to trimming and J lost 0 bases, with 8 bases between them. The CDR3 is 14 amino acids. CDR1 is SGHRS, CDR2 YFSETQ, per germline. CDR3 coding DNA: TGCGCCAGCAGCTTCGGGGGGACTAACTATGGCTACACCTTC. This encodes CASSFGGTNYGYTF.

The V and J genes are TRBV19 and TRBJ1-1, with a possible D match to TRBD1 (5 bases). V shed 10 bases and J shed 0 bases, with 21 bases lying between them. The germline CDR1 and CDR2 sequences are LNHDA and SQIVND (reference sequence). The CDR3 loop spans 16 amino acids. The CDR3 nucleotides read TGTGCCATCATAAGGGCAGGGACCCGGATGAACACTGAAGCTTTCTTT. Translated: CAIIRAGTRMNTEAFF. The entire variable domain, with the rest obtained from reference TRBV19 and TRBJ1-1, is as follows: DGGITQSPKYLFRKEGQNVTLSCEQNLNHDAMYWYRQDPGQGLRLIYYSQIVNDFQKGDIAEGYSVSREKKESFPLTVTSAQKNPTAFYLCAIIRAGTRMNTEAFFGQGTRLTVV.

This chain connects TRBV11-2 to TRBJ1-6, with 10 positions matching TRBD1. After removal of 0 bases from V and 6 bases from J, the junction contained 5 bases not matched to a gene. Germline assignment: CDR1 SGHAT and CDR2 FQNNGV. This CDR3 comprises 17 residues. The CDR3 sequence is CASSLDRWTGGNSPLHF. In DNA form, the CDR3 reads TGTGCCAGCAGCTTAGACCGATGGACAGGGGGTAATTCACCCCTCCACTTT. Looking up the rest from reference TRBV11-2 and TRBJ1-6 gives the full variable domain: EAGVAQSPRYKIIEKRQSVAFWCNPISGHATLYWYQQILGQGPKLLIQFQNNGVVDDSQLPKDRFSAERLKGVDSTLKIQPAKLEDSAVYLCASSLDRWTGGNSPLHFGNGTRLTVT.

The CDR3 loop is CASSRTGNTYNEQFF. DNA for the CDR3: TGTGCCAGCAGCCGGACAGGGAATACCTACAATGAGCAGTTCTTC. The rearrangement uses TRBV14 and TRBJ2-1, with 8 bases identical to TRBD1. The ends lost 4 bases at V and 2 bases at J; junction bases unmatched: 4. The CDR3 covers 15 residues. Germline CDR1 and CDR2: SGHDN and FVKESK.

The chain has TRBV30 and TRBJ1-2; TRBD1 might be the D (5 bases). The ends were cut back, 4 bases at V and 0 bases at J, with 9 bases in the middle. CDR3 length equals 13 residues. CDR1 is GTSNPN and CDR2 is SVGIG in the germline V gene (reference sequence). The CDR3 loop reads CAWNGGTNYGYTF. In DNA form, the CDR3 reads TGTGCCTGGAACGGGGGGACTAACTATGGCTACACCTTC.

This sequence joins TRBV24-1 and TRBJ1-2; D unresolved. The V gene's germline CDR1 is KGHDR and CDR2 SFDVKD. Trimming pared 4 bases from V and 3 bases from J, leaving 8 bases between. This CDR3 is built from 13 residues. CDR3 amino acids: CATSEAADYGYTF. In DNA form, the CDR3 reads TGTGCCACCAGTGAGGCAGCCGACTATGGCTACACCTTC.

The V call is TRBV12-2, the J call TRBJ2-2; whether TRBD1, the table's D call, matches the DNA was not checked. TRBV12-2 is recorded as a pseudogene. This CDR3 is built from 15 residues. CDR3 in DNA: TGTGCAAGTCGCTTATACGGACAGGGAGGCGGGGAGCTGTTTTTT. This gives the protein CASRLYGQGGGELFF.